This TCR beta chain was recorded in a study of shared clonotypes between healthy human individuals. About this clone itself: As yet, its antigen is unknown.

Genomic DNA belonging to each subset was distributed in equal measure over several immunoSEQ plates. As processed by the authors: Quality scores were absent from the junction-only immunoSEQ sequences, so filtering differed. Assay used: immunoSEQ multiplex PCR; TCRdb lists only in-frame clones, some missing. That table furnishes V, J and clone size, whereas the DNA furnished D and trimming. Among over 95,000 clones listed, under 70% were seen once. Regarding the study as a whole: Non-shared clonotypes had lower generation probabilities than clonotypes shared by all four sorted-subset donors. Generally, naive subsets came out with larger estimated richness than memory subsets.

V dropped 5 bases and J dropped 2; count of bases not matched to a gene: 8. This CDR3 has 15 amino acids. Germline V gene sequence: CDR1 MNHNS, CDR2 SASEGT. Sequenced: memory CD8+ T cells sorted from blood. The subset denotes: CD45RO+ cells pooled with CCR7-negative TemRA cells. The source is a woman between 25 and 40 years old in good health. This chain uses TRBV6-1 with TRBJ2-7; TRBD1 aligns across 8 bases. In DNA form, the CDR3 reads TGTGCCAGCAGTCCCTATGACAGGGGAGCCTACGAGCAGTACTTC. Protein sequence: CASSPYDRGAYEQYF.